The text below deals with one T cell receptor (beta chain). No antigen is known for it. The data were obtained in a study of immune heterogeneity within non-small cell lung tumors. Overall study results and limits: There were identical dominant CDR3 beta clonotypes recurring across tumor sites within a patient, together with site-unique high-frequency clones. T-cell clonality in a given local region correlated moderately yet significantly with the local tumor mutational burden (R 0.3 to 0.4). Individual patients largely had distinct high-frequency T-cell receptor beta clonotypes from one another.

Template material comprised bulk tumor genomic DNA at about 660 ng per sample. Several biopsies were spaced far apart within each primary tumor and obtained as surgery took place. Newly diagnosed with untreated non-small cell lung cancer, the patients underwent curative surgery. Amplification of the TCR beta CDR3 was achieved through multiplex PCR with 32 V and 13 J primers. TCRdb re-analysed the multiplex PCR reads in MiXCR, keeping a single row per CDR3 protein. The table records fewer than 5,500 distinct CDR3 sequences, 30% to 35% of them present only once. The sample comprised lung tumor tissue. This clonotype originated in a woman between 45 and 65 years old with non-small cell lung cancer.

CDR3: CASSYLNRLSGLGGYTF. The CDR3 DNA is TGTGCCAGCAGTTACTTGAATCGACTTTCAGGGTTAGGTGGCTACACCTTC. The rearrangement uses TRBV6-2 or TRBV6-3 and TRBJ1-2, with D perhaps TRBD1 (5 bases). This CDR3 comprises 17 residues. Germline values: CDR1 MNHEY, CDR2 SVGEGT. V was clipped by 1 base and J by 7 bases, with 22 bases between them.